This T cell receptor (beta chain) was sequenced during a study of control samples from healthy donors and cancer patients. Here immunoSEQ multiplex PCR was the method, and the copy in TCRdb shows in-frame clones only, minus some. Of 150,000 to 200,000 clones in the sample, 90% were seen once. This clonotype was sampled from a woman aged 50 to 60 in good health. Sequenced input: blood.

CDR3 coding DNA: TGTGCCAGCTCACCACGGCAGGGGGCGGACACCGGGGAGCTGTTTTTT. Residues: CASSPRQGADTGELFF. The V call is TRBV18, the J call TRBJ2-2; 8 bases are a match to TRBD1. Trimming removed 1 base from V and 3 bases from J; junction bases left unmatched: 4. Germline V gives CDR1 KGHSH, CDR2 LQKENI. The CDR3 runs 16 residues. Combining the CDR3 with reference TRBV18 and TRBJ2-2 gives the whole variable domain NAGVMQNPRHLVRRRGQEARLRCSPMKGHSHVYWYRQLPEEGLKFMVYLQKENIIDESGMPKERFSAEFPKEGPSILRIQQVVRGDSAAYFCASSPRQGADTGELFFGEGSRLTVL.